These 7 T cell receptor beta chains were sequenced from one sample in a study of neurological immune-mediated disorders. Time point noted: technical triplicate 1. TCRdb ran MiXCR on the 5' RACE reads and lists one entry per CDR3 protein. Of tens of thousands of distinct CDR3 sequences in the sample, roughly 10% are singletons; the top ten hold 3.5% to 4%. Sequencing input: PBMCs. These receptors all stem from a man in his sixties with HTLV-1-associated myelopathy (HAM/TSP).

This clonotype was seen repeatedly, ten times or more. This chain joins TRBV29-1 and TRBJ2-1; 7 nucleotides agree with TRBD1. V lost 7 bases to trimming and J lost 7 bases; unmatched junction nucleotides: 7. This CDR3 spans 12 amino acids. CDR1 is SQVTM and CDR2 is ANQGSEA in the germline V gene. In nucleotides, the CDR3 is TGCAGCGGCGGACAGGCCGGGAATGAGCAGTTCTTC. This encodes CSGGQAGNEQFF.

This clonotype was counted many times. Written as DNA, the CDR3 is TGCAGTGCGATAGGACTCTCCGCGGGGGAGACCCAGTACTTC. Translating gives CSAIGLSAGETQYF. The chain couples TRBV20-1 to TRBJ2-5; TRBD2 might be the D (6 bases). Germline-derived CDR1 and CDR2 are DFQATT and SNEGSKA (reference sequence). The CDR3 runs to 14 residues. V gave up 6 bases and J gave up 5 bases, with 19 bases separating them.

This clonotype was seen at least ten times. J is TRBJ2-1 and V is TRBV6-6; 12 positions agree with TRBD2. Germline trimming cut 4 bases from V and 7 bases from J; bases unmatched to any gene: 5. CDR1 is MNHNY and CDR2 is SVGAGI in the germline V gene (reference sequence). The CDR3 contains 15 residues. CDR3 protein: CASSSLAGGPNEQFF. CDR3 sequence (DNA): TGTGCCAGCAGTTCCCTAGCGGGAGGGCCAAATGAGCAGTTCTTC.

This clonotype was observed many times. The genes are TRBV5-1 and TRBJ2-1; 7 nucleotides agree with TRBD1. CDR3 length equals 15 residues. From germline, CDR1 is SGHRS and CDR2 YFSETQ. V lost 2 bases and J lost 2; bases outside the gene matches: 4. The CDR3 here is CASSFGTATYNEQFF. The DNA of the CDR3 is TGCGCCAGCAGCTTTGGGACAGCGACCTACAATGAGCAGTTCTTC.

This clonotype was detected ten times or more. The chain has TRBV13 and TRBJ2-1; 10 positions agree with TRBD2. V was clipped by 4 bases and J by 7 bases; unmatched bases: 10. In germline, CDR1 is PRHDT, CDR2 FYEKMQ (reference sequence). The CDR3 is 16 amino acids. CDR3 sequence (DNA): TGTGCCAGCAGCTCTGAAGCGGGAGGGCGGTGGAATGAGCAGTTCTTC. Protein product: CASSSEAGGRWNEQFF.

This clonotype has ten or more counts. This rearrangement joins TRBV5-1 to TRBJ2-5; weak D call: TRBD1 (6 bases). The CDR3 runs to 15 residues. V lost 4 bases, J lost 2 bases, and 15 bases lay in between. Germline V lookup: CDR1 SGHRS, CDR2 YFSETQ. CDR3 nucleotides: TGCGCCAGCAGCGCCTTAGGGACACCACAAGAGACCCAGTACTTC. This sequence encodes CASSALGTPQETQYF.

This clonotype was observed at least ten times. The chain recombines TRBV5-5 with TRBJ2-7; D remains ambiguous. Trimming took 0 bases from V and 1 from J, leaving 17 bases between them. The CDR3 runs to 17 residues. Germline CDR1 is SGHKS and CDR2 is YYEKEE (reference sequence). CDR3 sequence: CASSLAGPQRVSYEQYF. The CDR3 nucleotides read TGTGCCAGCAGCTTGGCAGGTCCTCAGAGAGTTTCCTACGAGCAGTACTTC.